This TCR beta chain originates from a study of blood T cell repertoires in COVID-19. At the level of the study: COVID-19 samples, acute and convalescent, were from the United States, Italy and Spain.

Germline CDR1 LNHDA, CDR2 SQIVND (reference sequence). V was pared by 7 bases and J by 5 bases, with 16 bases of the junction left unmatched. There are 16 residues in the CDR3. In the study's own analysis: Counts of nucleated cells, estimated from reference gene primer amplification, were obtained. Method: immunoSEQ multiplex PCR; TCRdb's copy keeps in-frame clones and lacks some. The V and J calls and clone size are taken from that table; D and trimming were inferred from the DNA. The data contain 110,000 to 150,000 clones, under 80% of them singletons. The clonotype was recovered from a man in his fifties or sixties with acute or convalescent COVID-19. The chain links TRBV19 to TRBJ2-5, with TRBD1 identical over 7 bases. Sample: peripheral blood. For the CDR3, the DNA is TGTGCCAGTAATCATATCAACAGGGGCGGACGGGAGACCCAGTACTTC. As protein: CASNHINRGGRETQYF.